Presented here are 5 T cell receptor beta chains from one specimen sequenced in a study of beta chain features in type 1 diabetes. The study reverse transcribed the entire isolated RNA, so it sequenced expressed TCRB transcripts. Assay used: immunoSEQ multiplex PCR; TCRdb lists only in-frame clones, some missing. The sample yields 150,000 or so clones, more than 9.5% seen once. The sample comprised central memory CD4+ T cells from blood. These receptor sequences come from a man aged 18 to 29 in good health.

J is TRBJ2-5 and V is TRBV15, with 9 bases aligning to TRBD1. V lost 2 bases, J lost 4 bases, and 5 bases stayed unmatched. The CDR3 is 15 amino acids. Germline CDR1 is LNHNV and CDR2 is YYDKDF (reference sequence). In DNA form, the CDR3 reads TGTGCCACCAGCAGACCGACAGGGGGACGAGAGACCCAGTACTTC. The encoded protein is CATSRPTGGRETQYF.

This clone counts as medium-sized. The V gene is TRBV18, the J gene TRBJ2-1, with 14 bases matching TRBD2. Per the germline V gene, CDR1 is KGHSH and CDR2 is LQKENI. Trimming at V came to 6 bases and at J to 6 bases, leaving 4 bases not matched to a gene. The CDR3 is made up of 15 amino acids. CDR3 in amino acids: CASSPGTSGSNEQFF. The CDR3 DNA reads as TGTGCCAGCTCGCCCGGGACTAGCGGGAGCAATGAGCAGTTCTTC.

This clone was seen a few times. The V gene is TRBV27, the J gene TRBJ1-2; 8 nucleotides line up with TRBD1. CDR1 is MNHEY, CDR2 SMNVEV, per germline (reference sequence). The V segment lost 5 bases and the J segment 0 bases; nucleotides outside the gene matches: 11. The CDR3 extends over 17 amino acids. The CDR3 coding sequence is TGTGCCAGCAGTACGGACAGGGCGGTTGGAGCTAACTATGGCTACACCTTC. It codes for CASSTDRAVGANYGYTF.

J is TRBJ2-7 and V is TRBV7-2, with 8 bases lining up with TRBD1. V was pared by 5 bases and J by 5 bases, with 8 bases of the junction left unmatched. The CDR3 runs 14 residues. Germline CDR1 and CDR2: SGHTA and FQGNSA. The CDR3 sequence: CASSPGQGWDEQYF. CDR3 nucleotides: TGTGCCAGCAGCCCCGGACAGGGTTGGGACGAGCAGTACTTC.

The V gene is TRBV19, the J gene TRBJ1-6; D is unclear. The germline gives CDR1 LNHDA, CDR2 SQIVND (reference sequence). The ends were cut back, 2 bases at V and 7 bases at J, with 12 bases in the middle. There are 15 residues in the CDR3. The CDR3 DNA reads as TGTGCCAGTAGTATATACACCAACGACAATTCACCCCTCCACTTT. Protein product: CASSIYTNDNSPLHF.